The 9 T cell receptor beta chains below were found in one sample sequenced in a study of shared clonotypes between healthy human individuals. Clones were read by immunoSEQ multiplex PCR, and TCRdb kept only the in-frame ones, dropping some. The sample records roughly 500,000 clones, 70% to 80% being singletons. Sequencing was carried out using PBMCs. These receptors came from a woman aged 40 to 50 in good health. Some clones in this sample may be carry-over from other donors' samples.

As DNA, the CDR3 is TGTGCCAGCAGCTCCCGGACAGGGGAAGTTAACTATGGCTACACCTTC. Protein sequence: CASSSRTGEVNYGYTF. This sequence joins TRBV7-9 and TRBJ1-2, with 9 positions matching TRBD1. Germline assignment: CDR1 SEHNR and CDR2 FQNEAQ (reference sequence). V shed 4 bases and J 1 base; nucleotides not matched to a gene: 7. This CDR3 comprises 16 residues.

The sample holds a few counts of this clone. The chain recombines TRBV19 with TRBJ2-3; D tentatively fits TRBD1 or TRBD2 (5 bases each). Trimming took 4 bases from V and 4 from J, leaving 12 bases between them. This CDR3 comprises 14 residues. Germline CDR1 reads LNHDA; CDR2 reads SQIVND (reference sequence). CDR3 protein: CASSNPGTADTQYF. As DNA, the CDR3 is TGTGCCAGTAGTAACCCCGGGACGGCAGATACGCAGTATTTT.

This clone has at least ten counts. This sample includes further DNA sequences coding for the same CDR3. The chain uses TRBV5-1 and TRBJ1-1; possibly TRBD1 for D (5 bases). Trimming pared 4 bases from V and 4 bases from J, leaving 14 bases between. CDR1 and CDR2 from the germline V gene are SGHRS and YFSETQ. This CDR3 has 14 amino acids. The CDR3 region is CASSLGGGATEAFF. The CDR3 DNA is TGCGCCAGCAGCCTCGGCGGGGGTGCCACTGAAGCTTTCTTT.

The chain carries TRBV9 and TRBJ1-2; a weak D match, TRBD1 (5 bases). V lost 0 bases and J lost 8, with 20 bases in between. This CDR3 spans 16 amino acids. Germline loops: CDR1 SGDLS, CDR2 YYNGEE. CDR3 region: CASSVEGTAHPGGYTF. CDR3 bases: TGTGCCAGCAGCGTAGAGGGGACGGCACACCCGGGGGGCTACACCTTC. Full variable domain (rest looked up from reference TRBV9 and TRBJ1-2): DSGVTQTPKHLITATGQRVTLRCSPRSGDLSVYWYQQSLDQGLQFLIQYYNGEERAKGNILERFSAQQFPDLHSELNLSSLELGDSALYFCASSVEGTAHPGGYTFGSGTRLTVV.

The chain joins TRBV5-5 to TRBJ2-7, with D possibly being TRBD1 (5 bases). This CDR3 comprises 15 residues. The V and J ends lost 3 bases and 0 bases respectively, with 13 bases between them. The germline V gene encodes CDR1 SGHKS and CDR2 YYEKEE (reference sequence). CDR3 nucleotide sequence: TGTGCCAGCAGCTCCGGTGGGGCGCTCTCCTACGAGCAGTACTTC. Its translation is CASSSGGALSYEQYF.

This chain's CDR3 is CASSKPDNPHEQYF. The CDR3 nucleotides read TGTGCCAGCAGTAAACCGGACAATCCCCACGAGCAGTACTTC. The chain links TRBV28 to TRBJ2-7; the D gene is possibly TRBD1 (5 bases). Looked up from germline, CDR1 is MDHEN and CDR2 is SYDVKM. Deletions cut 5 bases from V and 5 bases from J, with 16 bases between. The CDR3 is 14 residues long. The whole variable domain, remainder taken from reference TRBV28 and TRBJ2-7, is DVKVTQSSRYLVKRTGEKVFLECVQDMDHENMFWYRQDPGLGLRLIYFSYDVKMKEKGDIPEGYSVSREKKERFSLILESASTNQTSMYLCASSKPDNPHEQYFGPGTRLTVT.

The J gene is TRBJ1-2, the V gene TRBV10-3; D remains ambiguous. The CDR3 is 13 amino acids. The ends were cut back, 0 bases at V and 5 bases at J, with 7 bases in the middle. CDR1 is ENHRY and CDR2 is SYGVKD in the germline V gene. CDR3: CAISESGLYGYTF. CDR3 DNA: TGTGCCATCAGTGAGTCGGGCCTATATGGCTACACCTTC.

This clone is medium-sized. V usage is TRBV28 and J usage is TRBJ1-2; D possibly corresponds to TRBD1 (5 bases). Germline V lookup: CDR1 MDHEN, CDR2 SYDVKM. Between the trimmed V and J ends, which lost 3 bases and 5 bases, there was a span of 13 bases. The length of the CDR3 is 14 residues. The CDR3 DNA reads TGTGCCAGCAGTTTGGGGGACGCCTCGTATGGCTACACCTTC. Translating it yields CASSLGDASYGYTF.

This clone occurred a few times. This chain uses TRBV27 with TRBJ2-3; weak D call: TRBD2 (5 bases). The CDR3 totals 16 residues. CDR1 and CDR2 (germline): MNHEY, SMNVEV (reference sequence). The V end lost 5 bases, the J end lost 9 bases, and 24 bases lay between the germline ends. The CDR3 here is CASSLRALGLYGTQYF. The CDR3, as DNA: TGTGCCAGCAGTCTCCGGGCCTTAGGACTTTATGGGACGCAGTATTTT.